This TCR beta chain emerged from a study of T-cell reconstitution after alpha-beta-depleted transplantation in children. Study outcomes and limitations: There were reportedly several hundred expanded graft clones from which alpha-beta T cells came about two months after transplant. Most T-cell counts and diversity one year after the transplant came from T cells that were newly produced. Recipient T cells and thymic progenitors that survived were the source of the high TCRbeta diversity seen at day 60 in some patients.

About this clonotype itself: Its specificity is unknown.

Germline assignment: CDR1 SGHRS and CDR2 YFSETQ. V gave up 5 bases and J gave up 3 bases, with 9 bases separating them. This CDR3 spans 13 amino acids. For TCRbeta, the library was prepared with unique molecular identifiers. Each CDR3 protein is one row after TCRdb ran MiXCR on the PCR reads. The data contain a few hundred thousand distinct CDR3 sequences, about 45% of them singletons. The chain is built from TRBV5-1 and TRBJ2-1; tentatively, D is TRBD1 (6 bases). The sequence was collected from a girl under 10 years old with aplastic anemia, due to receive a stem cell transplant. The sequenced sample was PBMCs, obtained before TCRalphabeta/CD19-depleted stem cell transplant. CDR3 DNA sequence: TGCGCCAGCAGGGGGGCGGACTACAATGAGCAGTTCTTC. Protein product: CASRGADYNEQFF. The entire variable domain, with the rest obtained from reference TRBV5-1 and TRBJ2-1, is as follows: KAGVTQTPRYLIKTRGQQVTLSCSPISGHRSVSWYQQTPGQGLQFLFEYFSETQRNKGNFPGRFSGRQFSNSRSEMNVSTLELGDSALYLCASRGADYNEQFFGPGTRLTVL.